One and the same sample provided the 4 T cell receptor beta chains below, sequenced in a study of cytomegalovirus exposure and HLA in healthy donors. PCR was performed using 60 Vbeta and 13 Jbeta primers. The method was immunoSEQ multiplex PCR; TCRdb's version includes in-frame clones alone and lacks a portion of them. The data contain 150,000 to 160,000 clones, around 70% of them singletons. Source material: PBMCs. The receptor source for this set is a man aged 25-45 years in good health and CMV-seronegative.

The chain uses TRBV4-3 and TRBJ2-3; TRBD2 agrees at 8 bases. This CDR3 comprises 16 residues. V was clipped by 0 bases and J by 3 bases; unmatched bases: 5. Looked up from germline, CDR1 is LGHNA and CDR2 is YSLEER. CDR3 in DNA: TGCGCCAGCAGCCAAGATCCAGCGGGAGCTACAGATACGCAGTATTTT. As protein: CASSQDPAGATDTQYF.

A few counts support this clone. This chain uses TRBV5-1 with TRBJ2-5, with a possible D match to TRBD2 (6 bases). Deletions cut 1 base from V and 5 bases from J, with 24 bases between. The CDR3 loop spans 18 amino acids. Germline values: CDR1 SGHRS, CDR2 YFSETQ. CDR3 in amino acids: CASSLSSGGSNRQETQYF. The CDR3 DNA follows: TGCGCCAGCAGCTTGTCCTCCGGGGGATCAAACCGGCAGGAGACCCAGTACTTC.

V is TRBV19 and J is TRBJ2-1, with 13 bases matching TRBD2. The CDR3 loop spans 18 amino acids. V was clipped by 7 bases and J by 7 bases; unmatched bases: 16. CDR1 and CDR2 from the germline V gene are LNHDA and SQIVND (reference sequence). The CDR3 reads CASTGNARLAGGGNEQFF. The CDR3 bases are TGTGCCAGTACCGGGAACGCCCGACTAGCGGGGGGCGGGAATGAGCAGTTCTTC.

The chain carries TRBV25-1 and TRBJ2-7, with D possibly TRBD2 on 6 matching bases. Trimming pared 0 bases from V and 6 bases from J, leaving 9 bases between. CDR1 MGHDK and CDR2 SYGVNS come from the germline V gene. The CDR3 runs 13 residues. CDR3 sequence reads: CASSEYGTPEQYF. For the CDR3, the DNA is TGTGCCAGCAGTGAATATGGGACTCCCGAGCAGTACTTC.